The clone carrying this TCR beta chain was counted once. V lost 1 base and J 1 base, leaving 10 bases between the germline ends. This CDR3 comprises 15 residues. Germline V gene sequence: CDR1 PRHDT, CDR2 FYEKMQ (reference sequence). This entry comes from a study of OX40 agonist ivuxolimab in advanced cancers. Study-level information: Patients received the agonistic anti-OX40 (CD134) antibody ivuxolimab.

Profiling relied on immunoSEQ multiplex PCR, and the TCRdb table lists in-frame clones only, not all of them. There are around 50,000 clones in the sample; around 85% occur only once, and about a fifth lies in the top ten. V and J are TRBV13 and TRBJ2-5; a possible D gene is TRBD1 (6 bases). Specimen: CD4+ or CD8+ T cells sorted from blood, collected in a trial of the OX40 agonist ivuxolimab. This TCR was sampled from an adult with an advanced solid tumor such as melanoma, head and neck, liver or kidney cancer. The CDR3 bases are TGTGCCAGCAGCTTAGCGGGACAAATCCAAGAGACCCAGTACTTC. Translation gives CASSLAGQIQETQYF.